Here is one T cell receptor beta chain with its context. The antigen is not known. The sample belongs to a study of T cells in Graves' hyperthyroidism and ophthalmopathy. Study-level results: Ophthalmopathy, as predicted by the model, came a median roughly 6.5 months after the prediction.

This CDR3 spans 13 amino acids. V lost 6 bases and J lost 0, with 9 bases in between. Germline CDR1 and CDR2: SQVTM and ANQGSEA. Researchers took RNA transcripts and amplified the TCR beta CDR3 regions from them. The TCR CDR3 was amplified in a first-round RT-PCR using the HTBI primer set. TCRdb reanalysed the multiplex PCR reads using MiXCR and keeps one entry per CDR3 protein. The top ten hold about 45% of the sample, which has a few hundred thousand distinct CDR3 sequences, 40% to 50% seen once. Material: peripheral blood or thyroid tissue (not recorded which). The rearrangement links TRBV29-1 to TRBJ1-3; no definite D call. This receptor was obtained from an adult woman with Graves' disease, either hyperthyroidism or ophthalmopathy (not recorded which). CDR3 protein: CSVVPTSGNTIYF. In DNA, the CDR3 is TGCAGCGTCGTCCCAACCTCTGGAAACACCATATATTTT. The whole variable domain, remainder taken from reference TRBV29-1 and TRBJ1-3, is SAVISQKPSRDICQRGTSLTIQCQVDSQVTMMFWYRQQPGQSLTLIATANQGSEATYESGFVIDKFPISRPNLTFSTLTVSNMSPEDSSIYLCSVVPTSGNTIYFGEGSWLTVV.